Listed below are T cell receptor beta chains from one sample, sequenced in a study of regulatory T cells in long-lasting Graves disease. One entry per CDR3 protein results from TCRdb running MiXCR on the multiplex PCR reads. Here the sample spans over 350,000 distinct CDR3 sequences, less than 25% being singletons. Sequenced material: peripheral blood mononuclear cells (PBMCs), taken when the disease was refractory, from a patient treated with antithyroid drugs. These receptors came from a female donor with Graves disease. The CDR3 runs from the conserved cysteine through the conserved F or W. A D gene is named only where the DNA matches it firmly. Size values are once, few and many counts, or a class for expanded clones, and some rows have none.

size	V	D	J	length	CDR3	DNA
NA	TRBV4-1	NA	TRBJ1-5	16	CASSQDGGGGNQPQHF	TGCGCCAGCAGCCAAGATGGGGGAGGCGGCAATCAGCCCCAGCATTTT
few	TRBV6-1	TRBD1	TRBJ2-7	13	CASRPGTGWEQYF	TGTGCCAGCAGACCCGGGACAGGGTGGGAGCAGTACTTC
few	TRBV15	NA	TRBJ1-2	12	CATSRDQGDYTF	TGTGCCACCAGCAGAGACCAGGGAGACTACACCTTC
once	TRBV28	NA	TRBJ2-1	14	CASSLRRSGNEQFF	TGTGCCAGCAGTTTGAGGCGCTCGGGCAATGAGCAGTTCTTC
NA	TRBV5-1	TRBD1	TRBJ1-4	15	CASSTQGVSNEKLFF	TGCGCCAGCAGCACTCAGGGGGTCTCTAATGAAAAACTGTTTTTT
NA	TRBV5-5	NA	TRBJ2-7	15	CASSLSGLPSYEQYF	TGTGCCAGCAGCTTGAGCGGGCTCCCCTCCTACGAGCAGTACTTC
many	TRBV12-3/TRBV12-4	NA	TRBJ2-5	14	CASSLKGKQETQYF	TGTGCCAGCAGTTTAAAGGGGAAGCAAGAGACCCAGTACTTC
once	TRBV30	NA	TRBJ2-7	14	CAWSARTQLGEQYF	TGTGCCTGGAGTGCCAGGACTCAACTGGGGGAGCAGTACTTC
many	TRBV12-5	NA	TRBJ2-3	18	CASGLLLMGITSPGTQYF	TGTGCTAGTGGTTTGCTATTAATGGGGATAACGTCCCCAGGTACGCAGTATTTT
NA	TRBV4-1	TRBD2	TRBJ2-2	16	CASSQESGGGTGELFF	TGCGCCAGCAGCCAAGAGAGCGGGGGGGGCACCGGGGAGCTGTTTTTT
many	TRBV6-1	NA	TRBJ1-4	12	CASSREGEKLFF	TGTGCCAGCAGCAGGGAAGGTGAAAAACTGTTTTTT
many	TRBV18	NA	TRBJ1-1	14	CASSPGLQNTEAFF	TGTGCCAGCTCCCCAGGACTGCAGAACACTGAAGCTTTCTTT
NA	TRBV6-5	TRBD1	TRBJ1-6	18	CASSYSRSGTGVNSPLHF	TGTGCCAGCAGTTACTCACGTTCCGGGACAGGGGTGAATTCACCCCTCCACTTT
few	TRBV12-3/TRBV12-4	NA	TRBJ2-5	14	CASRRTSSAETQYF	TGTGCCAGCAGGAGGACTTCCTCTGCGGAGACCCAGTACTTC
NA	TRBV20-1	TRBD1	TRBJ1-2	15	CSARDHTGGNYGYTF	TGCAGTGCTAGAGATCATACAGGGGGGAACTATGGCTACACCTTC
NA	TRBV10-3	NA	TRBJ1-6	16	CAISEPRGGNNSPLHF	TGTGCCATCAGTGAGCCACGGGGGGGAAATAATTCACCCCTCCACTTT
few	TRBV12-3/TRBV12-4	NA	TRBJ1-1	12	CASRKGTSEAFF	TGTGCCAGCAGGAAGGGGACAAGTGAAGCTTTCTTT
many	TRBV11-2	NA	TRBJ2-7	14	CASSSGTSVGEQYF	TGTGCCAGCAGCTCCGGGACGTCGGTGGGGGAGCAGTACTTC
many	TRBV6-2/TRBV6-3	NA	TRBJ2-5	15	CASSYSGQGKETQYF	TGTGCCAGCAGTTACTCAGGGCAGGGGAAAGAGACCCAGTACTTC
NA	TRBV7-9	TRBD2	TRBJ2-1	15	CASSNRDYRRKEQFF	TGTGCCAGCAGTAACCGGGACTACCGAAGGAAGGAGCAGTTCTTC
many	TRBV15	NA	TRBJ2-5	14	CATTLDSQVETQYF	TGTGCCACCACCTTGGACAGCCAAGTAGAGACCCAGTACTTC
many	TRBV20-1	NA	TRBJ2-5	13	CSARVAYQETQYF	TGCAGTGCTAGGGTCGCGTACCAAGAGACCCAGTACTTC
many	TRBV12-3/TRBV12-4	NA	TRBJ2-7	11	CASGTKGEQYF	TGTGCCAGCGGAACCAAAGGCGAGCAGTACTTC
NA	TRBV19	NA	TRBJ1-1	15	CASSIDRPGDTEAFF	TGTGCCAGTAGTATAGACAGGCCTGGGGATACTGAAGCTTTCTTT
many	TRBV20-1	TRBD2	TRBJ2-5	15	CSARMTSGGAETQYF	TGCAGTGCTAGAATGACTAGCGGAGGGGCGGAGACCCAGTACTTC
many	TRBV3-1	NA	TRBJ1-2	11	CASSSPRGYTF	TGTGCCAGCAGCTCCCCGCGAGGCTACACCTTC
many	TRBV2	TRBD1	TRBJ1-2	15	CASSDLTGGKYGYTF	TGTGCCAGCAGTGACTTGACAGGGGGCAAGTATGGCTACACCTTC
many	TRBV11-2	TRBD1	TRBJ1-1	16	CASSASGTALNTEAFF	TGTGCCAGCAGCGCCTCCGGGACAGCCTTGAACACTGAAGCTTTCTTT
many	TRBV6-1	NA	TRBJ1-5	18	CASSPMSPGTWGDQPQHF	TGTGCCAGCAGCCCTATGTCCCCCGGGACGTGGGGGGATCAGCCCCAGCATTTT
few	TRBV28	TRBD2	TRBJ2-7	16	CASSPYTSGKGYEQYF	TGTGCCAGCAGCCCCTACACTAGCGGGAAGGGCTACGAGCAGTACTTC
many	TRBV6-1	NA	TRBJ2-7	12	CASSRLGYEQYF	TGTGCCAGCAGTCGACTAGGTTACGAGCAGTACTTC
few	TRBV10-3	TRBD1	TRBJ2-2	14	CAIRQGDRAGELFF	TGTGCCATCAGGCAGGGGGATCGAGCCGGGGAGCTGTTTTTT
NA	TRBV25-1	TRBD1	TRBJ2-7	13	CASSGTGPHEQYF	TGTGCCAGCAGTGGGACAGGGCCCCACGAGCAGTACTTC
NA	TRBV30	TRBD1	TRBJ2-7	14	CACTGDRKAIEQYF	TGTGCCTGCACCGGGGACAGGAAAGCAATCGAGCAGTACTTC
NA	TRBV20-1	NA	TRBJ2-1	11	CSARAAREQFF	TGCAGTGCTAGAGCGGCGAGGGAGCAGTTCTTC
many	TRBV11-1	NA	TRBJ2-3	13	CASSLGPADTQYF	TGTGCCAGCAGCTTAGGACCGGCGGATACGCAGTATTTT
NA	TRBV5-4	NA	TRBJ1-1	15	CANSAGRRRGDEAFF	TGTGCCAACAGCGCCGGACGGCGACGGGGGGATGAAGCTTTCTTT
NA	TRBV20-1	NA	TRBJ2-7	15	CSVKSPARRLYEQYF	TGCAGTGTTAAGAGTCCGGCCCGGCGGCTATACGAGCAGTACTTC
NA	TRBV7-2	NA	TRBJ2-7	12	CASSLAGGSLYF	TGTGCCAGCAGCTTAGCGGGCGGCAGCCTGTATTTC
NA	TRBV7-9	NA	TRBJ2-5	14	CASSLEWQAVTQYF	TGTGCCAGCAGCTTAGAATGGCAAGCAGTGACCCAGTACTTC
NA	TRBV7-2	NA	TRBJ2-3	13	CASSLGGPAGQYF	TGTGCCAGCAGCTTAGGGGGTCCGGCGGGGCAGTATTTT
many	TRBV12-3/TRBV12-4	TRBD2	TRBJ2-2	14	CASQHLGLAGELFF	TGTGCCAGCCAACACCTGGGACTAGCCGGGGAGCTGTTTTTT
many	TRBV20-1	NA	TRBJ1-1	15	CSARDLGTGSTEAFF	TGCAGTGCTAGAGATCTGGGAACAGGGTCCACTGAAGCTTTCTTT
few	TRBV7-2	NA	TRBJ2-3	14	CASSFTKSADTQYF	TGTGCCAGCAGCTTCACTAAGTCCGCAGATACGCAGTATTTT
many	TRBV11-2	NA	TRBJ2-7	15	CASSRSYGGSYEQYF	TGTGCCAGCAGCCGCTCGTACGGGGGCTCCTACGAGCAGTACTTC
NA	TRBV3-1	NA	TRBJ1-2	12	CASSQETYGYTF	TGTGCCAGCAGCCAAGAAACTTATGGCTACACCTTC
NA	TRBV6-1	NA	TRBJ2-2	14	CASSALTSPRELFF	TGTGCCAGCAGTGCACTGACTAGTCCCCGGGAGCTGTTTTTT
many	TRBV20-1	NA	TRBJ1-2	13	CSAEPSGNYGYTF	TGCAGTGCTGAGCCTAGTGGTAACTATGGCTACACCTTC
NA	TRBV5-6	NA	TRBJ1-2	14	CASSGKQGGYGYTF	TGTGCCAGCAGCGGCAAACAGGGTGGCTATGGCTACACCTTC